Following are 25 T cell receptor beta chains from one sample sequenced in a study of cytomegalovirus exposure and HLA in healthy donors. Repertoires were generated with immunoSEQ multiplex PCR, while TCRdb's copy carries only in-frame clones and drops some. The sample includes some 170,000 clones, approximately 87% of them seen just once. Sequenced sample: PBMCs. These receptors were obtained from a woman aged 25-40 years in good health and CMV-seronegative.

The chain combines TRBV11-2 with TRBJ2-7; TRBD2 matches 7 bases. This CDR3 comprises 15 residues. Germline values: CDR1 SGHAT, CDR2 FQNNGV. V lost 0 bases and J lost 0; bases outside the gene matches: 2. The CDR3: CASSLDRTSSYEQYF. The CDR3 DNA follows: TGTGCCAGCAGCTTAGATCGGACTAGCTCCTACGAGCAGTACTTC.

This chain connects TRBV6-1 to TRBJ1-6; D gene uncertain. CDR1 is MNHNS, CDR2 SASEGT, per germline. This CDR3 comprises 12 residues. The germline V and J ends were trimmed by 4 bases and 8 bases, with 6 bases remaining between them. The CDR3 spells CASSVIDSPLHF. CDR3 DNA: TGTGCCAGCAGTGTAATCGATTCACCCCTCCACTTT.

The chain links TRBV6-6 to TRBJ1-2; D is uncertain. CDR3 length equals 12 residues. CDR1 MNHNY and CDR2 SVGAGI come from the germline V gene (reference sequence). Trimming took off 5 bases at V and 6 bases at J, with 10 bases between the two ends. DNA of the CDR3: TGTGCCAGCAGTGACCCACAGCATGGCTACACCTTC. It is translated as CASSDPQHGYTF.

The chain joins TRBV5-6 to TRBJ1-5; the match to TRBD1 covers 9 bases. The V gene end was trimmed by 2 bases and the J gene end by 7 bases; junction bases not matched to a gene: 4. The CDR3 runs 14 residues. CDR1 and CDR2 (germline): SGHDT, YYEEEE. CDR3 region: CASSLNRGQQPQHF. CDR3 sequence (DNA): TGTGCCAGCAGCTTAAACAGGGGGCAGCAGCCCCAGCATTTT.

This clone was seen a single time. This sequence joins TRBV2 and TRBJ1-6, with a possible D match to TRBD1 (5 bases). Germline values: CDR1 SNHLY, CDR2 FYNNEI. The V gene lost 0 bases and the J gene lost 4 bases, with 10 bases spanning the gap. The CDR3 has 16 amino acids. The CDR3 DNA is TGTGCCAGCAGTGAAGCCTGGGGCGAATATAATTCACCCCTCCACTTT. Its translation: CASSEAWGEYNSPLHF.

The chain links TRBV30 to TRBJ1-5; unclear D gene. V lost 0 bases to trimming and J lost 4 bases, with 10 bases between them. The CDR3 sequence is 14 residues long. The germline CDR1 and CDR2 sequences are GTSNPN and SVGIG (reference sequence). The CDR3 reads CAWSVSYRNQPQHF. For the CDR3, the DNA is TGTGCCTGGAGTGTAAGTTACAGAAATCAGCCCCAGCATTTT.

This chain links TRBV29-1 with TRBJ2-1, with 10 positions matching TRBD2. Per the germline V gene, CDR1 is SQVTM and CDR2 is ANQGSEA. The CDR3 length is 12 residues. V dropped 6 bases and J dropped 7; count of bases not matched to a gene: 3. CDR3 nucleotides: TGCAGCGTCGGACTAGCGGCTAATGAGCAGTTCTTC. As protein: CSVGLAANEQFF.

The chain couples TRBV19 to TRBJ1-2, with TRBD1 identical over 7 bases. This CDR3 region has 13 residues. Germline-derived CDR1 and CDR2 are LNHDA and SQIVND (reference sequence). Losses at the gene ends were 5 bases for V and 6 bases for J; bases not matched to a gene: 6. The CDR3 DNA follows: TGTGCCAGTAGTGCGCAGGGGGGTCATGGCTACACCTTC. Its translation: CASSAQGGHGYTF.

V and J are TRBV19 and TRBJ2-5; 10 nucleotides line up with TRBD2. The junction had 7 bases not matched to a gene; V was cut back by 7 bases and J by 2 bases. This CDR3 contains 15 residues. Looked up from germline, CDR1 is LNHDA and CDR2 is SQIVND (reference sequence). CDR3 amino acids: CASIASGGPQETQYF. CDR3 coding DNA: TGTGCCAGTATAGCTAGCGGGGGCCCTCAAGAGACCCAGTACTTC.

The CDR3 region has the DNA TGTGCCAGCAGCTTAGGGACAGGGAGTAGCAATCAGCCCCAGCATTTT. Its protein is CASSLGTGSSNQPQHF. The gene calls are TRBV7-8 and TRBJ1-5; 8 nucleotides align to TRBD1. With 1 base clipped from V and 0 bases from J, the junction kept 2 bases outside the gene matches. Germline CDR1 is SGHVS and CDR2 is FQNEAQ. This CDR3 is 16 amino acids long.

The gene calls are TRBV4-2 and TRBJ1-1; 10 nucleotides line up with TRBD1. Germline V gives CDR1 LGHNA, CDR2 YNFKEQ. V was clipped by 1 base and J by 2 bases; unmatched bases: 4. The CDR3 contains 16 residues. CDR3 amino acids: CASSQAWTGGNTEAFF. The CDR3 nucleotides are TGTGCCAGCAGCCAAGCGTGGACAGGGGGAAACACTGAAGCTTTCTTT.

This chain uses TRBV7-2 with TRBJ2-3; D is possibly TRBD2 (5 bases). Trimming stripped 2 bases from V and 4 bases from J, with 10 bases between. Germline lookup yields CDR1 SGHTA and CDR2 FQGNSA. CDR3 length: 14 amino acids. The CDR3 spells CASSLSGLADTQYF. CDR3 coding DNA: TGTGCCAGCAGCTTATCGGGGTTGGCAGATACGCAGTATTTT.

This chain joins TRBV5-1 and TRBJ2-2; the match to TRBD1 covers 11 bases. This CDR3 spans 16 amino acids. CDR1 SGHRS and CDR2 YFSETQ come from the germline V gene. The junction had 9 bases not matched to a gene; V was cut back by 5 bases and J by 6 bases. The CDR3 DNA reads TGCGCCAGCAGTTTTTACGGGACAGGGGGGCCCGGGGAGCTGTTTTTT. Translated: CASSFYGTGGPGELFF.

The chain carries TRBV4-3 and TRBJ2-1; weak D call: TRBD1 (6 bases). Trimming stripped 0 bases from V and 7 bases from J, with 10 bases between. Germline CDR1 and CDR2: LGHNA and YSLEER. This CDR3 region has 14 residues. The CDR3 protein is CASSQDSDRNEQFF. The CDR3 coding sequence is TGCGCCAGCAGCCAAGATTCGGACAGAAATGAGCAGTTCTTC.

This clone came up a few times. This chain joins TRBV6-4 and TRBJ2-3, with D possibly being TRBD2 (6 bases). Trimming stripped 2 bases from V and 4 bases from J, with 16 bases between. Germline CDR1 and CDR2: MRHNA and SNTAGT. CDR3 size: 16 residues. CDR3 protein: CASSDGSAGSADTQYF. DNA for the CDR3: TGTGCCAGCAGTGACGGGTCGGCCGGGAGCGCAGATACGCAGTATTTT.

The chain combines TRBV5-5 with TRBJ1-3; tentative D call: TRBD1 (5 bases). CDR1 is SGHKS, CDR2 YYEKEE, per germline (reference sequence). The CDR3 spans 15 residues. With 5 bases removed from V and 0 bases from J, the gap between germline ends came to 12 bases. CDR3 loop: CASRPDSSSGNTIYF. The CDR3 nucleotides read TGTGCCAGCAGACCCGACAGCTCCTCTGGAAACACCATATATTTT.

This chain links TRBV30 with TRBJ1-1, with TRBD1 identical over 7 bases. After removal of 3 bases from V and 1 base from J, the junction contained 2 bases not matched to a gene. The germline V gene has CDR1 GTSNPN and CDR2 SVGIG (reference sequence). The CDR3 is made up of 13 amino acids. CDR3: CAWSRTGNTEAFF. CDR3 sequence (DNA): TGTGCCTGGAGCAGGACAGGGAACACTGAAGCTTTCTTT. Full variable domain (remainder filled in from reference TRBV30 and TRBJ1-1): SQTIHQWPATLVQPVGSPLSLECTVEGTSNPNLYWYRQAAGRGLQLLFYSVGIGQISSEVPQNLSASRPQDRQFILSSKKLLLSDSGFYLCAWSRTGNTEAFFGQGTRLTVV.

This clone has just one count. The chain couples TRBV5-1 to TRBJ1-1; possible D gene TRBD1, 5 bases. This CDR3 has 14 amino acids. V lost 5 bases, J lost 0 bases, and 11 bases lay in between. CDR1 is SGHRS and CDR2 is YFSETQ in the germline V gene. The CDR3 bases are TGCGCCAGCAGATTCGGGGGGTTGAACACTGAAGCTTTCTTT. As protein: CASRFGGLNTEAFF.

J is TRBJ2-7 and V is TRBV2, with 8 bases that match TRBD1. Germline CDR1 and CDR2: SNHLY and FYNNEI. V lost 6 bases and J lost 4; bases outside the gene matches: 8. The CDR3 is made up of 14 amino acids. CDR3 sequence: CASSGGQVRYEQYF. In nucleotides, the CDR3 is TGTGCCAGCAGCGGGGGACAGGTCCGATACGAGCAGTACTTC.

This clone was seen just once. The J gene is TRBJ2-1, the V gene TRBV27, with unresolved D. Germline-derived CDR1 and CDR2 are MNHEY and SMNVEV (reference sequence). CDR3 size: 14 residues. The V end lost 6 bases, the J end lost 0 bases, and 9 bases lay between the germline ends. In DNA form, the CDR3 reads TGTGCCAGCAGGGTCTTGAGCTCCTACAATGAGCAGTTCTTC. Translation gives CASRVLSSYNEQFF.

This clone occurred once. This chain joins TRBV10-2 and TRBJ1-2; no reliable D call. Looked up from germline, CDR1 is WSHSY and CDR2 is SAAADI. The CDR3 contains 11 residues. Trimming shortened V by 8 bases and J by 3 bases, and 7 bases separated the two germline ends. The CDR3 coding sequence is TGCGCCAGCTCGGGTGACTATGGCTACACCTTC. Protein product: CASSGDYGYTF.

The chain links TRBV19 to TRBJ2-5; D call uncertain. The CDR3 is 13 amino acids. Trimming left V 1 base short and J 5 bases short, with 8 bases between. CDR1 LNHDA and CDR2 SQIVND come from the germline V gene (reference sequence). The CDR3 reads CASSIGNRETQYF. The DNA for the CDR3 is TGTGCCAGTAGTATAGGTAACCGGGAGACCCAGTACTTC.

The CDR3 reads CAISESQGQKDGYTF. The CDR3 DNA reads TGTGCCATCAGTGAGTCTCAGGGGCAGAAAGATGGCTACACCTTC. The chain employs TRBV10-3 and TRBJ1-2, with a possible D match to TRBD1 (6 bases). Germline V lookup: CDR1 ENHRY, CDR2 SYGVKD. Trimming removed 0 bases at V and 6 bases at J, with 14 bases between. The CDR3 is 15 amino acids.

The chain combines TRBV2 with TRBJ2-3; TRBD1 aligns across 8 bases. From germline, CDR1 is SNHLY and CDR2 FYNNEI. Trimming took 4 bases from V and 5 from J; bases not matched to a gene: 2. The CDR3 runs to 13 residues. The CDR3 loop reads CASSGQGRDTQYF. The CDR3 region has the DNA TGTGCCAGCAGTGGACAGGGGAGAGATACGCAGTATTTT.

The genes are TRBV19 and TRBJ1-1; 10 bases map to TRBD1. The CDR3 has 17 amino acids. J lost 1 base, V lost 5 bases, and 10 bases had no gene match. Germline V gene sequence: CDR1 LNHDA, CDR2 SQIVND (reference sequence). The CDR3 DNA is TGTGCCAGTAGTGCGGGGACAGGGGTCGTGAAGAACACTGAAGCTTTCTTT. Amino acids: CASSAGTGVVKNTEAFF. The entire variable domain, with the rest obtained from reference TRBV19 and TRBJ1-1, is as follows: DGGITQSPKYLFRKEGQNVTLSCEQNLNHDAMYWYRQDPGQGLRLIYYSQIVNDFQKGDIAEGYSVSREKKESFPLTVTSAQKNPTAFYLCASSAGTGVVKNTEAFFGQGTRLTVV.